These 24 T cell receptor beta chains were all obtained from the same sample, sequenced in a study of T cell changes during pregnancy in multiple sclerosis. Libraries were prepared by immunoSEQ multiplex PCR; TCRdb keeps only in-frame clonotypes and omits some of them. This table has some 79,000 clones, just over 90% appearing once. The sequencing here drew on CD4+ T cells from peripheral blood mononuclear cells, taken in the second trimester of pregnancy. All receptors derive from a female donor with multiple sclerosis, enrolled in a pregnancy study.

CDR3 sequence reads: CAWSTGQGGNQPQHF. DNA of the CDR3: TGTGCCTGGAGCACCGGACAGGGCGGTAATCAGCCCCAGCATTTT. V and J are TRBV30 and TRBJ1-5; 8 positions agree with TRBD1. Germline trimming cut 3 bases from V and 4 bases from J; bases unmatched to any gene: 8. The CDR3 covers 15 residues. CDR1 is GTSNPN and CDR2 is SVGIG in the germline V gene (reference sequence).

The chain joins TRBV5-1 to TRBJ2-3, with 9 bases lining up with TRBD2. This CDR3 region has 17 residues. In germline, CDR1 is SGHRS, CDR2 YFSETQ. The ends lost 0 bases at V and 3 bases at J; junction bases unmatched: 8. The CDR3 region is CASSLDGSGRRTDTQYF. The CDR3, as DNA: TGCGCCAGCAGCTTGGATGGTAGCGGGAGACGGACAGATACGCAGTATTTT.

The J gene is TRBJ2-5, the V gene TRBV6-1; possible D gene TRBD2, 6 bases. CDR3 size: 16 residues. Germline lookup yields CDR1 MNHNS and CDR2 SASEGT. Between the trimmed V and J ends, which lost 0 bases and 2 bases, there was a span of 13 bases. CDR3 protein: CASSEAAAGIQETQYF. The CDR3 DNA sequence: TGTGCCAGCAGTGAAGCGGCAGCGGGTATACAAGAGACCCAGTACTTC.

The gene calls are TRBV2 and TRBJ1-5; D is perhaps TRBD1 (6 bases). The CDR3 is made up of 12 amino acids. Trimming removed 5 bases from V and 9 bases from J, with 11 bases in between. CDR1 and CDR2 from the germline V gene are SNHLY and FYNNEI. The CDR3 DNA reads as TGTGCCAGCAGTAACAGGGCCGGGCCCCAGCATTTT. Protein product: CASSNRAGPQHF.

J is TRBJ1-3 and V is TRBV25-1; 8 bases fit TRBD1. The CDR3 loop spans 15 amino acids. Germline CDR1 and CDR2: MGHDK and SYGVNS. Trimming cost V 8 bases and J 2 bases; bases outside gene matches: 8. CDR3 nucleotides: TGTGCCAGCCGAACAGGGGGTTTAACTGGAAACACCATATATTTT. Translated: CASRTGGLTGNTIYF.

The chain combines TRBV7-6 with TRBJ1-4; unclear D gene. CDR1 and CDR2 (germline): SGHVS, FNYEAQ. Trimming pared 5 bases from V and 10 bases from J, leaving 20 bases between. The CDR3 has 15 residues. For the CDR3, the DNA is TGTGCCAGCAGCGCCCGGGGAACTGGGGTTGCAAAACTGTTTTTT. As protein: CASSARGTGVAKLFF.

The V and J genes are TRBV23-1 and TRBJ1-5; D might be TRBD1 (5 bases). TRBV23-1 is flagged as an ORF with uncertain function. The CDR3 is 16 amino acids. Between the trimmed V and J ends, which lost 2 bases and 3 bases, there was a span of 14 bases. The CDR3 spells CASSQPRDSPNQPQHF. The CDR3 bases are TGCGCCAGCAGTCAACCTCGAGACAGTCCCAATCAGCCCCAGCATTTT.

V usage is TRBV11-3 and J usage is TRBJ2-1, with 9 nucleotides matching TRBD1. The CDR3 spans 12 residues. Losses at the gene ends were 5 bases for V and 12 bases for J; bases not matched to a gene: 5. Germline V gene lookup returns CDR1 SGHNT and CDR2 YENEEA. CDR3 in DNA: TGTGCCAGCAGCCCTGGGACAGGGAGGCAGTTCTTC. Its translation is CASSPGTGRQFF.

This clone was observed a few times. The genes are TRBV11-1 and TRBJ2-5, with D tentatively TRBD1 (6 bases). CDR1 and CDR2 from the germline V gene are SGHAT and FQDESV (reference sequence). Trimming shortened V by 5 bases and J by 2 bases, and 9 bases separated the two germline ends. The CDR3 has 13 residues. The CDR3 region has the DNA TGTGCCAGCAGCAGAGGACAGCAAGAGACCCAGTACTTC. It encodes CASSRGQQETQYF.

This chain joins TRBV6-6 and TRBJ1-2, with D possibly TRBD1 on 5 matching bases. The CDR3 runs to 15 residues. V was shortened by 2 bases and J by 3 bases, with 13 bases between the two germline ends. The germline gives CDR1 MNHNY, CDR2 SVGAGI (reference sequence). The CDR3 here is CASSYRRGRDYGYTF. As DNA, the CDR3 is TGTGCCAGCAGTTACCGCCGGGGGAGAGACTATGGCTACACCTTC.

V gene TRBV5-1 combines with J gene TRBJ1-1; 10 bases match TRBD1. The CDR3 consists of 16 residues. CDR1 is SGHRS and CDR2 is YFSETQ in the germline V gene. V lost 4 bases to trimming and J lost 0 bases; unmatched junction nucleotides: 6. The DNA for the CDR3 is TGCGCCAGCAGCGTGGGGACAGGGGCCGTGAACACTGAAGCTTTCTTT. It yields the protein CASSVGTGAVNTEAFF. Supplemented by reference TRBV5-1 and TRBJ1-1, the full variable domain reads KAGVTQTPRYLIKTRGQQVTLSCSPISGHRSVSWYQQTPGQGLQFLFEYFSETQRNKGNFPGRFSGRQFSNSRSEMNVSTLELGDSALYLCASSVGTGAVNTEAFFGQGTRLTVV.

The chain combines TRBV18 with TRBJ2-5; 8 bases map to TRBD1. The CDR3 is 14 residues long. Germline lookup yields CDR1 KGHSH and CDR2 LQKENI. V was clipped by 0 bases and J by 5 bases; unmatched bases: 2. CDR3 sequence (DNA): TGTGCCAGCTCACCACCTCCAGGGGGCGAGACCCAGTACTTC. Translated, it gives CASSPPPGGETQYF.

V usage is TRBV5-1 and J usage is TRBJ2-1; 10 positions agree with TRBD2. Germline V gene sequence: CDR1 SGHRS, CDR2 YFSETQ. The CDR3 is 15 residues long. Unmatched junction bases numbered 6, after V lost 1 base and J lost 8 bases. CDR3 residues: CASSLTSGIMDEQFF. In DNA form, the CDR3 reads TGCGCCAGCAGCTTGACTAGCGGGATTATGGATGAGCAGTTCTTC.

This chain links TRBV13 with TRBJ1-6, with D tentatively TRBD1 (6 bases). The CDR3 has 15 amino acids. V dropped 0 bases and J dropped 7 bases, with 10 bases sitting between them. Germline V gene lookup returns CDR1 PRHDT and CDR2 FYEKMQ (reference sequence). The DNA of the CDR3 is TGTGCCAGCAGCTTAGGGACAGGCGGAAATTCACCCCTCCACTTT. Translating it yields CASSLGTGGNSPLHF.

The CDR3: CASSLELAAKNIQYF. DNA of the CDR3: TGCGCCAGCAGCTTGGAACTAGCGGCCAAAAACATTCAGTACTTC. J is TRBJ2-4 and V is TRBV5-1; 7 positions match TRBD2. The CDR3 is made up of 15 amino acids. V lost 0 bases to trimming and J lost 1 base; unmatched junction nucleotides: 1. CDR1 SGHRS and CDR2 YFSETQ come from the germline V gene.

This clone was counted once. The rearrangement links TRBV2 to TRBJ2-3, with 7 bases aligning to TRBD2. The V and J ends lost 8 bases and 3 bases, in that order; junction bases with no gene match: 8. The CDR3 has 14 amino acids. Germline CDR1 reads SNHLY; CDR2 reads FYNNEI. CDR3 amino acids: CASAYAGVTDTQYF. CDR3 coding DNA: TGTGCCAGCGCCTATGCGGGGGTTACAGATACGCAGTATTTT.

The chain recombines TRBV7-8 with TRBJ2-5; 8 nucleotides agree with TRBD2. Germline loops: CDR1 SGHVS, CDR2 FQNEAQ. This CDR3 has 16 amino acids. The ends lost 3 bases at V and 4 bases at J; junction bases unmatched: 10. The CDR3 loop reads CASSFRVTGTRETQYF. In nucleotides, the CDR3 is TGTGCCAGCAGCTTCAGAGTAACCGGGACTAGAGAGACCCAGTACTTC.

This clone was detected once. The chain links TRBV28 to TRBJ2-1, with 12 bases matching TRBD2. Losses at the gene ends were 8 bases for V and 2 bases for J; bases not matched to a gene: 7. This CDR3 is 16 amino acids long. Germline V gene lookup returns CDR1 MDHEN and CDR2 SYDVKM. CDR3 residues: CASQITSGRTYNEQFF. CDR3 in DNA: TGTGCCAGCCAGATAACTAGCGGGAGGACCTACAATGAGCAGTTCTTC.

The J gene is TRBJ1-1, the V gene TRBV5-1; tentatively, D is TRBD1 (5 bases). The CDR3 consists of 14 residues. Looked up from germline, CDR1 is SGHRS and CDR2 is YFSETQ. V lost 7 bases, J lost 1 base, and 14 bases lay in between. In nucleotides, the CDR3 is TGCGCCAGCGGTTCAATCCAGGGGAACACTGAAGCTTTCTTT. Amino acid sequence: CASGSIQGNTEAFF.

CDR3: CASSLEEPSSGNTIYF. The CDR3 region has the DNA TGCGCCAGCAGCTTGGAGGAGCCGAGCTCTGGAAACACCATATATTTT. The gene calls are TRBV5-1 and TRBJ1-3; no clear D. The CDR3 is 16 amino acids. Germline V lookup: CDR1 SGHRS, CDR2 YFSETQ. The germline V and J ends were trimmed by 0 bases and 0 bases, with 10 bases remaining between them.

The J gene is TRBJ1-2, the V gene TRBV5-1; TRBD1 agrees at 8 bases. The ends lost 2 bases at V and 8 bases at J; junction bases unmatched: 11. Per the germline V gene, CDR1 is SGHRS and CDR2 is YFSETQ. The CDR3 has 15 amino acids. CDR3 nucleotides: TGCGCCAGCAGCTTATCCCGACAGGGGTCGGGGGGCTACACCTTC. The encoded protein is CASSLSRQGSGGYTF.

The chain uses TRBV28 and TRBJ2-7, with D possibly matching TRBD2 (5 bases). Germline CDR1 and CDR2: MDHEN and SYDVKM. The CDR3 sequence is 14 residues long. V shed 3 bases and J shed 2 bases, with 11 bases lying between them. The CDR3 is CASSLTTRAYEQYF. Written as DNA, the CDR3 is TGTGCCAGCAGTTTGACTACTAGGGCCTACGAGCAGTACTTC.

The chain couples TRBV19 to TRBJ1-5; 7 bases are shared with TRBD1. The V segment lost 2 bases and the J segment 5 bases; nucleotides outside the gene matches: 3. This CDR3 comprises 14 residues. Germline V CDR1 and CDR2: LNHDA, SQIVND (reference sequence). The CDR3 DNA sequence: TGTGCCAGTAGTATACTTGGACAGGATCAGCCCCAGCATTTT. As protein: CASSILGQDQPQHF.

This chain connects TRBV9 to TRBJ1-6; TRBD1 might be the D (5 bases). Germline CDR1 is SGDLS and CDR2 is YYNGEE. The CDR3 has 17 amino acids. Trimming removed 4 bases from V and 8 bases from J, with 22 bases in between. The CDR3: CASSSRREGPRDSPLHF. CDR3 nucleotides: TGTGCCAGCAGCTCCCGAAGGGAGGGGCCGCGGGATTCACCCCTCCACTTT.